Below, one TCR beta chain is given with its context. Original processing notes: Estimated nucleated cell counts came from reference gene primer amplification. Libraries were prepared by immunoSEQ multiplex PCR; TCRdb keeps only in-frame clonotypes and omits some of them. That table supplies the V and J calls and clone size; D and trimming were determined from the DNA. The table records 150,000 to 200,000 clones, roughly 77% of them present only once. This CDR3 contains 16 residues. V was cut by 3 bases and J by 0 bases, with 11 bases left in between. The germline V gene encodes CDR1 SNHLY and CDR2 FYNNEI. This record belongs to a study of blood T cell repertoires in COVID-19. Turning to the study itself: Researchers got acute and convalescent COVID-19 samples from the United States, Italy and Spain. T cells, B-cell-depleted T cells, or PBMCs provided the cDNA or gDNA that served as material.

This TCR was sampled from a human donor in a cohort sampled during active COVID-19. The sample taken for sequencing was peripheral blood. The chain uses TRBV2 and TRBJ2-2; D may be TRBD1 (5 bases). The CDR3 sequence: CASSDGRATNTGELFF. Here the CDR3 DNA reads TGTGCCAGCAGTGATGGCAGGGCCACGAACACCGGGGAGCTGTTTTTT.